This T cell receptor (beta chain) was identified during a study of shared clonotypes between healthy human individuals. Germline loops: CDR1 MNHEY, CDR2 SVGAGI. There are 15 residues in the CDR3. V dropped 5 bases and J dropped 7; count of bases not matched to a gene: 11. Study outcomes and limitations: The four-donor shared clonotypes exceeded non-shared clonotypes in generation probability, with non-shared ones scoring lower. Rarefaction demonstrated incomplete sorted-subset sequencing despite large depth.

Replicate PCRs from sorted subsets contained approximately 190 ng DNA, which is some 29,000 T cell genomes. Data came from immunoSEQ multiplex PCR; TCRdb stores just in-frame clones and leaves some out. Of about 1,900,000 clones listed, approximately 94% are singletons. Terminally differentiated effector memory CD45RA+ cells were excluded from the naive CD8 cells, which were CD45RO-negative and positively selected for CCR7. Recent vaccinations or acute infections were absent in the healthy HIV-negative adult donors. To note about this clone: What it binds is unknown.

This chain links TRBV6-5 with TRBJ2-5, with 9 bases lining up with TRBD1. The sequenced sample was naive CD8+ T cells sorted from blood. The receptor was derived from a man aged 18 to 29 in good health. The DNA of the CDR3 is TGTGCCAGCAGTCCGCCTGACAGGGGGATGGGGACCCAGTACTTC. Encoded protein: CASSPPDRGMGTQYF.